The T cell receptor (beta chain) described here comes from a study of cytomegalovirus exposure and HLA in healthy donors. V was cut by 4 bases and J by 0 bases, with 13 bases left in between. The CDR3 sequence is 16 residues long. Germline V gene sequence: CDR1 ENHRY, CDR2 SYGVKD. Study results and caveats: A later analysis showed TCR association rates differing by HLA locus, peaking at DRB1 and lowest at HLA-C. A later analysis by the authors found several of the most significant clusters apparently linked to common viral pathogens. Trimming of TCR beta V- and J-genes showed a link, identified in a later analysis, to a missense DCLRE1C variant. V segments that were indistinguishable, TRBV6-2 and TRBV6-3 among them, were omitted from analysis.

60 Vbeta and 13 Jbeta primers were used in PCR. Only in-frame clones appear in the TCRdb table, and some are missing; sequencing was by immunoSEQ multiplex PCR. The sample holds about 130,000 clones, about three quarters seen once. This clone was seen more than once but under ten times. Its specificity is unknown. This sequence joins TRBV10-3 and TRBJ2-1; a possible D gene is TRBD2 (6 bases). The sequenced sample consisted of PBMCs. This sequence was found in a woman in her fifties or sixties in good health and CMV-seropositive. The CDR3 nucleotides read TGTGCCATCAGTGGGGCTAGCGATAGCTCCTACAATGAGCAGTTCTTC. Translating it yields CAISGASDSSYNEQFF.